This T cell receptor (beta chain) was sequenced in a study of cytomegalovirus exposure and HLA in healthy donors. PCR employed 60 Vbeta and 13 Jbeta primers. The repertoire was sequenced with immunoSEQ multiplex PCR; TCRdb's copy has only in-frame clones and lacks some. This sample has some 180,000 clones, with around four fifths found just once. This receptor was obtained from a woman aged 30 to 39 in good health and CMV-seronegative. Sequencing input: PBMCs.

DNA for the CDR3: TGCGCCAGCAGCTCGGAGGCTAGCGGGGGGACAACCCTCCGCGGGCAGTTCTTC. Translating it yields CASSSEASGGTTLRGQFF. The chain couples TRBV5-1 to TRBJ2-1; TRBD2 agrees at 11 bases. From germline, CDR1 is SGHRS and CDR2 YFSETQ. J gave up 12 bases and V 3 bases, and 20 bases lay outside the gene matches. CDR3 size: 18 residues. Full variable domain (missing parts from reference TRBV5-1 and TRBJ2-1): KAGVTQTPRYLIKTRGQQVTLSCSPISGHRSVSWYQQTPGQGLQFLFEYFSETQRNKGNFPGRFSGRQFSNSRSEMNVSTLELGDSALYLCASSSEASGGTTLRGQFFGPGTRLTVL.